What follows are 11 T cell receptor beta chains derived from one specimen sequenced in a study of Graves' ophthalmopathy and Graves' hyperthyroidism (dated by TCRdb to the late 2010s). TCRdb lists the instrument as Illumina HiSeq 2000. For repertoire sequencing, TCR beta CDR3 regions were amplified from RNA transcripts. HTBI primers and the Qiagen OneStep RT-PCR kit were used in a first-round RT-PCR, which was followed by a second-round multiplex PCR, size selection and purification. The public reads were reprocessed in TCRdb via fastp at Q25 and MiXCR, keeping in-frame beta chains. For every CDR3 protein sequence, its rows merge into one entry that carries the most common genes and DNA. This sample has under 800,000 distinct CDR3 sequences in its table, and about 20% of those were observed once. The biggest ten clones account for around 6.5% of the sample. Sequenced material: peripheral blood. The receptor source for this set is a woman under 30 with stable Graves' hyperthyroidism. Some clones in this sample may be carry-over from other donors' samples. Donor details come from another sample of the same person, matched by shared clones.

This clonotype occurred many times. Relative to the germline gene, one junction end is altered; a read error may explain this. The chain uses TRBV2 and TRBJ2-7, with D possibly matching TRBD1 (6 bases). The germline gives CDR1 SNHLY, CDR2 FYNNEI. CDR3 length: 12 amino acids. The CDR3 coding sequence is TGTGCCAGCAGTGTTACAAGGGGGACCACGGACTTC. Translating gives CASSVTRGTTDF. Complete variable domain (other parts from reference TRBV2 and TRBJ2-7): EPEVTQTPSHQVTQMGQEVILRCVPISNHLYFYWYRQILGQKVEFLVSFYNNEISEKSEIFDDQFSVERPDGSNFTLKIRSTKLEDSAMYFCASSVTRGTTDFGPGTRLTVT.

This clonotype showed up many times. The rearrangement links TRBV27 to TRBJ1-5; D is possibly TRBD1 (6 bases). Germline lookup yields CDR1 MNHEY and CDR2 SMNVEV (reference sequence). The CDR3 is made up of 15 amino acids. The V and J ends lost 5 bases and 6 bases respectively, with 17 bases between them. CDR3 DNA: TGTGCCAGCAGTCCAGTACAGGGCAGAGGTCAGCCCCAGCATTTT. It is translated as CASSPVQGRGQPQHF.

The rearrangement uses TRBV12-3 or TRBV12-4 and TRBJ1-5; D may be TRBD1 (6 bases). There are 16 residues in the CDR3. Trimming took off 0 bases at V and 7 bases at J, with 16 bases between the two ends. The CDR3 nucleotides are TGTGCCAGCAGTTTAGCGTCCGGGGGCGGAAGGCAGCCCCAGCATTTT. This codes for CASSLASGGGRQPQHF.

The chain has TRBV18 and TRBJ2-5; possibly TRBD2 for D (6 bases). The CDR3 totals 15 residues. Trimming shortened V by 3 bases and J by 5 bases, and 16 bases separated the two germline ends. From germline, CDR1 is KGHSH and CDR2 LQKENI. The CDR3 nucleotides are TGTGCCAGCTCACCGGGTTCCGGCGCGGGGGAGACCCAGTACTTC. Amino acid sequence: CASSPGSGAGETQYF.

This clonotype was detected only a few times. The chain combines TRBV20-1 with TRBJ2-7, with no clear D. The CDR3 length is 12 residues. V lost 3 bases and J lost 3, with 9 bases in between. Germline V gives CDR1 DFQATT, CDR2 SNEGSKA (reference sequence). CDR3 sequence (DNA): TGCAGTGCTAGTGGGGTGCACTACGAGCAGTACTTC. This gives the protein CSASGVHYEQYF.

This clonotype was detected ten times or more. The rearrangement uses TRBV7-2 and TRBJ1-2; 9 bases line up with TRBD1. The germline V gene has CDR1 SGHTA and CDR2 FQGNSA. Germline trimming cut 5 bases from V and 8 bases from J; bases unmatched to any gene: 12. CDR3 length: 15 residues. CDR3 sequence (DNA): TGTGCCAGCAGCCTTCCGGGACAGGGCCTTTTCGGCTACACCTTC. Translating gives CASSLPGQGLFGYTF.

This clonotype was detected many times. The chain links TRBV19 to TRBJ1-1, with 7 nucleotides matching TRBD1. The CDR3 spans 15 residues. Germline-derived CDR1 and CDR2 are LNHDA and SQIVND (reference sequence). After removal of 5 bases from V and 5 bases from J, the junction contained 11 bases not matched to a gene. For the CDR3, the DNA is TGTGCCAGTAGTCCCAGACAGGGCGGACAAACTGAAGCTTTCTTT. Protein product: CASSPRQGGQTEAFF. Full variable domain (remainder filled in from reference TRBV19 and TRBJ1-1): DGGITQSPKYLFRKEGQNVTLSCEQNLNHDAMYWYRQDPGQGLRLIYYSQIVNDFQKGDIAEGYSVSREKKESFPLTVTSAQKNPTAFYLCASSPRQGGQTEAFFGQGTRLTVV.

Ten or more counts support this clonotype. The chain uses TRBV20-1 and TRBJ1-1, with D maybe TRBD1 (6 bases). Trimming took off 5 bases at V and 4 bases at J, with 14 bases between the two ends. The length of the CDR3 is 13 residues. CDR1 and CDR2 from the germline V gene are DFQATT and SNEGSKA (reference sequence). DNA for the CDR3: TGCAGTGCTGAACAGGGTAGGAGCACTGAAGCTTTCTTT. Amino acid sequence: CSAEQGRSTEAFF.

This clonotype was detected many times. V and J are TRBV6-1 and TRBJ1-5; the match to TRBD1 covers 8 bases. From germline, CDR1 is MNHNS and CDR2 SASEGT. Trimming removed 6 bases from V and 7 bases from J; junction bases left unmatched: 11. The CDR3 is 15 amino acids. CDR3 sequence (DNA): TGTGCCAGCAGCCGTCCGGACAGGGCAGACCAGCCCCAGCATTTT. It encodes CASSRPDRADQPQHF.

Comments on this clonotype: This may be a read error: a much more frequent sequence differs by one nucleotide. This chain joins TRBV10-3 and TRBJ1-1; D ambiguous. Germline V gene lookup returns CDR1 ENHRY and CDR2 SYGVKD. The CDR3 extends over 15 amino acids. The CDR3 sequence: CAISESGLGSIEACF. The CDR3 DNA sequence: TGTGCCATCAGTGAGTCGGGATTGGGTAGCATTGAAGCTTGCTTT.

This CDR3 reads CASSEDEGANTEAFF. CDR3 nucleotide sequence: TGTGCCAGCAGTGAAGATGAGGGGGCAAACACTGAAGCTTTCTTT. V is TRBV2 and J is TRBJ1-1; 7 nucleotides line up with TRBD1. Germline CDR1 is SNHLY and CDR2 is FYNNEI. The CDR3 is 15 residues long. The trim removed 1 base at V and 2 bases at J, leaving 4 bases unmatched.